These 30 T cell receptor beta chains originate from one sample sequenced in a study of blood T cell repertoires in COVID-19. Method: immunoSEQ multiplex PCR; TCRdb's copy keeps in-frame clones and lacks some. The sample lists about 140,000 clones; nearly 90% were seen once. Sample: peripheral blood. The receptors were sampled from a man between 65 and 85 years old with acute or convalescent COVID-19.

The J gene is TRBJ2-1, the V gene TRBV24-1, with D perhaps TRBD2 (5 bases). Trimming cost V 5 bases and J 9 bases, with 16 bases left between them. Germline CDR1 and CDR2: KGHDR and SFDVKD. This CDR3 has 14 amino acids. CDR3 sequence reads: CATSVGFGDPEQFF. As DNA, the CDR3 is TGTGCCACCAGTGTCGGCTTCGGGGATCCTGAGCAGTTCTTC.

This clone was counted between two and nine times. The chain is built from TRBV6-1 and TRBJ2-7; TRBD2 matches 9 bases. This CDR3 has 15 amino acids. Germline values: CDR1 MNHNS, CDR2 SASEGT. V was pared by 3 bases and J by 5 bases, with 8 bases of the junction left unmatched. CDR3 residues: CASSDAASGMHEQYF. The DNA of the CDR3 is TGTGCCAGCAGTGACGCGGCTAGCGGGATGCACGAGCAGTACTTC.

J is TRBJ2-1 and V is TRBV28, with D maybe TRBD1 (6 bases). The CDR3 extends over 15 amino acids. V was trimmed by 2 bases and J by 9 bases, leaving 17 bases between them. The germline gives CDR1 MDHEN, CDR2 SYDVKM. CDR3 DNA: TGTGCCAGCAGTTTAAGGCAGGGGATGAACGGTGAGCAGTTCTTC. Amino acid sequence: CASSLRQGMNGEQFF.

The chain joins TRBV5-1 to TRBJ2-7, with D perhaps matching TRBD2 (5 bases). Germline lookup yields CDR1 SGHRS and CDR2 YFSETQ. Trimming removed 0 bases from V and 0 bases from J, with 16 bases in between. The CDR3 is 17 residues long. The CDR3 nucleotides are TGCGCCAGCAGCTTGGTTCCAGAGATGGCGGGCTCCTACGAGCAGTACTTC. Translated: CASSLVPEMAGSYEQYF. Full variable domain (remainder filled in from reference TRBV5-1 and TRBJ2-7): KAGVTQTPRYLIKTRGQQVTLSCSPISGHRSVSWYQQTPGQGLQFLFEYFSETQRNKGNFPGRFSGRQFSNSRSEMNVSTLELGDSALYLCASSLVPEMAGSYEQYFGPGTRLTVT.

The J gene is TRBJ2-1, the V gene TRBV2; D unresolved. V lost 6 bases to trimming and J lost 4 bases, with 10 bases between them. This CDR3 is 13 amino acids long. Per the germline V gene, CDR1 is SNHLY and CDR2 is FYNNEI. CDR3 sequence: CASSENSYNEQFF. In DNA, the CDR3 is TGTGCCAGCAGCGAAAACAGTTACAATGAGCAGTTCTTC.

This clone has only one observation. The chain has TRBV7-2 and TRBJ2-2; the D gene is possibly TRBD2 (6 bases). V lost 2 bases to trimming and J lost 8 bases, with 18 bases between them. Per germline, CDR1 SGHTA and CDR2 FQGNSA. This CDR3 region has 16 residues. For the CDR3, the DNA is TGTGCCAGCAGCTTAAATACAGGAGGGCCTAAGGGGGAGCTGTTTTTT. This gives the protein CASSLNTGGPKGELFF.

V usage is TRBV30 and J usage is TRBJ2-3, with a tentative D call TRBD1 (6 bases). CDR1 GTSNPN and CDR2 SVGIG come from the germline V gene (reference sequence). The CDR3 has 13 amino acids. Trimming took 0 bases from V and 3 from J, leaving 7 bases between them. The chain's CDR3 is CAWSVGGTDTQYF. The CDR3 bases are TGTGCCTGGAGTGTAGGGGGAACAGATACGCAGTATTTT.

This clone was counted once. The chain links TRBV3-1 (or the pseudogene TRBV3-2) to TRBJ2-1; 10 positions match TRBD2. The CDR3 contains 17 residues. The germline CDR1 and CDR2 sequences are LGHDT and YNNKEL (reference sequence). Unmatched junction bases numbered 12, after V lost 2 bases and J lost 8 bases. The CDR3 nucleotides read TGTGCCAGCAGCCAATGGGACATGGAGCGGGGGGGCGATGAGCAGTTCTTC. Its translation is CASSQWDMERGGDEQFF.

This chain links TRBV7-2 with TRBJ2-3, with 11 bases matching TRBD2. CDR1 and CDR2 (germline): SGHTA, FQGNSA. CDR3 length equals 15 residues. With 5 bases clipped from V and 6 bases from J, the junction kept 7 bases outside the gene matches. The CDR3 reads CASSQLAGVRDTQYF. The CDR3 bases are TGTGCCAGCAGCCAACTAGCGGGAGTAAGGGATACGCAGTATTTT.

J is TRBJ2-5 and V is TRBV5-4; 14 positions match TRBD2. The germline gives CDR1 SGHNT, CDR2 YYREEE (reference sequence). This CDR3 is 18 amino acids long. Unmatched junction bases numbered 11, after V lost 0 bases and J lost 7 bases. The CDR3 sequence is CASSLATSGGAVELTQYF. The CDR3 DNA reads as TGTGCCAGCAGCTTGGCGACTAGCGGGGGGGCGGTGGAGTTGACCCAGTACTTC.

The chain couples TRBV30 to TRBJ2-6; D remains ambiguous. The length of the CDR3 is 16 residues. The germline CDR1 and CDR2 sequences are GTSNPN and SVGIG (reference sequence). Between the trimmed V and J ends, which lost 3 bases and 0 bases, there was a span of 12 bases. In DNA, the CDR3 is TGTGCCTGGAGCCGGATATCGGGCTCTGGGGCCAACGTCCTGACTTTC. As protein: CAWSRISGSGANVLTF. Based on the CDR3 plus reference TRBV30 and TRBJ2-6, the full variable domain is SQTIHQWPATLVQPVGSPLSLECTVEGTSNPNLYWYRQAAGRGLQLLFYSVGIGQISSEVPQNLSASRPQDRQFILSSKKLLLSDSGFYLCAWSRISGSGANVLTFGAGSRLTVL.

The gene calls are TRBV19 and TRBJ2-1; 11 bases match TRBD2. The CDR3 runs to 16 residues. Germline assignment: CDR1 LNHDA and CDR2 SQIVND (reference sequence). The junction had 10 bases not matched to a gene; V was cut back by 5 bases and J by 7 bases. CDR3 DNA sequence: TGTGCCAGTAGTTCGCCCGGGACTAGCGGATATAATGAGCAGTTCTTC. Protein product: CASSSPGTSGYNEQFF.

The chain uses TRBV5-4 and TRBJ2-7; the D is unclear. V dropped 0 bases and J dropped 0 bases, with 4 bases sitting between them. CDR3 length equals 13 residues. The germline V gene has CDR1 SGHNT and CDR2 YYREEE (reference sequence). CDR3 residues: CASSLESSYEQYF. DNA for the CDR3: TGTGCCAGCAGCTTGGAGAGCTCCTACGAGCAGTACTTC.

The rearrangement uses TRBV5-1 and TRBJ2-7; 8 bases map to TRBD2. The germline V gene has CDR1 SGHRS and CDR2 YFSETQ. V dropped 7 bases and J dropped 4; count of bases not matched to a gene: 13. The CDR3 spans 15 residues. CDR3 in DNA: TGCGCCAGCTCCTCCGCGCGGGAGGCGGCGTACGAGCAGTACTTC. It encodes CASSSAREAAYEQYF.

This clone has a single count. The chain uses TRBV11-2 and TRBJ2-4; the match to TRBD1 covers 9 bases. Trimming cost V 5 bases and J 7 bases; bases outside gene matches: 6. The germline CDR1 and CDR2 sequences are SGHAT and FQNNGV. CDR3 size: 14 residues. CDR3 sequence reads: CASSVPGTGNIQYF. DNA for the CDR3: TGTGCCAGCAGCGTCCCCGGGACAGGGAACATTCAGTACTTC.

The CDR3 nucleotides read TGTGCCAGCAGCTCAATCGGGGAGGTCGAGGCCGGGGAGCTGTTTTTT. The encoded protein is CASSSIGEVEAGELFF. The chain combines TRBV5-6 with TRBJ2-2; D is possibly TRBD2 (6 bases). The CDR3 is made up of 16 amino acids. Per germline, CDR1 SGHDT and CDR2 YYEEEE. V dropped 3 bases and J dropped 6 bases, with 18 bases sitting between them.

The chain is built from TRBV2 and TRBJ2-5; the D gene is possibly TRBD1 (5 bases). V lost 2 bases and J 0 bases, leaving 10 bases between the germline ends. Germline V CDR1 and CDR2: SNHLY, FYNNEI. The CDR3 loop spans 15 amino acids. Written as DNA, the CDR3 is TGTGCCAGCAGTGAAAGGGGCCAGTACCAAGAGACCCAGTACTTC. Translation gives CASSERGQYQETQYF.

The chain carries TRBV28 and TRBJ1-1; D ambiguous. The germline V gene encodes CDR1 MDHEN and CDR2 SYDVKM. The CDR3 consists of 13 residues. For the CDR3, the DNA is TGTGCGAGTCCGTCGCCCGAGGGAACTGAAGCTTTCTTT. Translation gives CASPSPEGTEAFF.

This chain connects TRBV11-2 to TRBJ1-6; 8 nucleotides match TRBD1. This CDR3 is 15 amino acids long. The germline CDR1 and CDR2 sequences are SGHAT and FQNNGV. V gave up 5 bases and J gave up 6 bases; unmatched junction bases: 6. CDR3 bases: TGTGCCAGCAGCCTTAGACAGGGGTTTAATTCACCCCTCCACTTT. This translates into CASSLRQGFNSPLHF. Full variable domain (missing parts from reference TRBV11-2 and TRBJ1-6): EAGVAQSPRYKIIEKRQSVAFWCNPISGHATLYWYQQILGQGPKLLIQFQNNGVVDDSQLPKDRFSAERLKGVDSTLKIQPAKLEDSAVYLCASSLRQGFNSPLHFGNGTRLTVT.

The V gene is TRBV19, the J gene TRBJ2-3; 11 bases fit TRBD1. The CDR3 has 17 residues. Germline loops: CDR1 LNHDA, CDR2 SQIVND (reference sequence). The V gene end was trimmed by 4 bases and the J gene end by 4 bases; junction bases not matched to a gene: 10. In DNA form, the CDR3 reads TGTGCCAGTAGTAAGGATCTCGGGACAGGGGGAGCAGATACGCAGTATTTT. Its protein is CASSKDLGTGGADTQYF.

The chain recombines TRBV5-4 with TRBJ2-5, with 7 bases matching TRBD2. CDR1 is SGHNT, CDR2 YYREEE, per germline (reference sequence). This CDR3 has 15 amino acids. Trimming removed 0 bases from V and 3 bases from J; junction bases left unmatched: 5. CDR3 loop: CASSLAKGREETQYF. The DNA for the CDR3 is TGTGCCAGCAGCTTGGCAAAGGGGAGGGAAGAGACCCAGTACTTC.

The CDR3 bases are TGTGCCAGTACCTCAGGCCAGGCGCGGGACTACAATGAGCAGTTCTTC. It yields the protein CASTSGQARDYNEQFF. This chain connects TRBV19 to TRBJ2-1, with D perhaps TRBD2 (6 bases). Trimming removed 7 bases from V and 3 bases from J, with 19 bases in between. The CDR3 loop spans 16 amino acids. Per the germline V gene, CDR1 is LNHDA and CDR2 is SQIVND (reference sequence).

The chain joins TRBV7-9 to TRBJ1-5; the match to TRBD1 covers 10 bases. CDR1 and CDR2 from the germline V gene are SEHNR and FQNEAQ (reference sequence). V gave up 4 bases and J gave up 6 bases; unmatched junction bases: 3. This CDR3 has 14 amino acids. The DNA of the CDR3 is TGTGCCAGCAGCTCAGGGACAGGGGCTCAGCCCCAGCATTTT. Translated: CASSSGTGAQPQHF.

This clone occurred a few times. This sequence joins TRBV19 and TRBJ2-5; D is perhaps TRBD1 (5 bases). This CDR3 region has 13 residues. V lost 5 bases and J lost 1, with 8 bases in between. Germline CDR1 is LNHDA and CDR2 is SQIVND (reference sequence). This chain's CDR3 is CASSRTFQETQYF. CDR3 DNA sequence: TGTGCCAGTAGTCGGACATTCCAAGAGACCCAGTACTTC.

This clone was observed once. V is TRBV7-8 and J is TRBJ1-1, with TRBD1 matching 9 bases. The CDR3 runs 16 residues. Germline values: CDR1 SGHVS, CDR2 FQNEAQ. V shed 5 bases, J shed 2 bases, and the junction held 9 bases outside the gene matches. The CDR3 is CASSRLPTGGNTEAFF. DNA for the CDR3: TGTGCCAGCAGCCGCCTCCCCACAGGGGGCAACACTGAAGCTTTCTTT.

The genes are TRBV12-3 or TRBV12-4 and TRBJ1-2; tentatively, D is TRBD1 (5 bases). V gave up 7 bases and J gave up 6 bases, with 9 bases separating them. The CDR3 is 11 amino acids. CDR3 DNA sequence: TGTGCCAGCACCGGGGGGGATGGCTACACCTTC. It is translated as CASTGGDGYTF.

V is TRBV4-2 and J is TRBJ2-7; weak D call: TRBD1 (6 bases). The germline CDR1 and CDR2 sequences are LGHNA and YNFKEQ. Trimming pared 1 base from V and 3 bases from J, leaving 19 bases between. The CDR3 runs 17 residues. The CDR3 loop is CASSQAWGQAMSYEQYF. CDR3 nucleotides: TGTGCCAGCAGCCAAGCATGGGGGCAGGCGATGAGCTACGAGCAGTACTTC.

The gene calls are TRBV5-1 and TRBJ1-6, with 9 bases aligning to TRBD1. The CDR3 has 15 amino acids. The V gene's germline CDR1 is SGHRS and CDR2 YFSETQ. J gave up 7 bases and V 4 bases, and 6 bases lay outside the gene matches. CDR3: CASSDLGTGNSPLHF. CDR3 coding DNA: TGCGCCAGCAGCGACCTAGGGACAGGGAATTCACCCCTCCACTTT.

The chain couples TRBV5-4 to TRBJ1-1; D unresolved. CDR3 size: 15 residues. Looked up from germline, CDR1 is SGHNT and CDR2 is YYREEE (reference sequence). V shed 0 bases and J shed 0 bases, with 9 bases lying between them. CDR3 region: CASSLGGVMNTEAFF. In nucleotides, the CDR3 is TGTGCCAGCAGCTTGGGCGGAGTCATGAACACTGAAGCTTTCTTT.

The chain carries TRBV6-2 or TRBV6-3 and TRBJ1-5, with 9 bases identical to TRBD1. Germline V gene data show CDR1 as MNHEY and CDR2 as SVGEGT. V was pared by 2 bases and J by 7 bases, with 9 bases of the junction left unmatched. The CDR3 is 16 residues long. CDR3 region: CASSYGTGHIGQPQHF. The CDR3 nucleotides are TGTGCCAGCAGTTACGGGACAGGGCATATAGGGCAGCCCCAGCATTTT.